What follows are 31 T cell receptor beta chains derived from one specimen sequenced in a study of cytomegalovirus exposure and HLA in healthy donors. Assay: immunoSEQ multiplex PCR; the TCRdb copy retains only in-frame clones and omits some. The data show approximately 160,000 clones, with 75% to 95% seen just once and 3% held by the top ten. Sequenced material: PBMCs. The receptors were gathered from a woman aged 18-30 years in good health and CMV-seropositive.

This chain uses TRBV29-1 with TRBJ1-3; 8 bases agree with TRBD1. V lost 3 bases to trimming and J lost 4 bases; unmatched junction nucleotides: 8. This CDR3 region has 15 residues. Per the germline V gene, CDR1 is SQVTM and CDR2 is ANQGSEA. The DNA of the CDR3 is TGCAGCGTTGATTTGGCCAGGGGGCAAGGAAACACCATATATTTT. It yields the protein CSVDLARGQGNTIYF.

This chain joins TRBV9 and TRBJ1-1, with 7 bases aligning to TRBD1. The germline gives CDR1 SGDLS, CDR2 YYNGEE. V dropped 3 bases and J dropped 1; count of bases not matched to a gene: 3. This CDR3 is 14 amino acids long. The CDR3 DNA is TGTGCCAGCAGCGCACGACAGGGGAACACTGAAGCTTTCTTT. This gives the protein CASSARQGNTEAFF. Using reference TRBV9 and TRBJ1-1 for the parts outside the CDR3, the full variable domain is DSGVTQTPKHLITATGQRVTLRCSPRSGDLSVYWYQQSLDQGLQFLIQYYNGEERAKGNILERFSAQQFPDLHSELNLSSLELGDSALYFCASSARQGNTEAFFGQGTRLTVV.

CDR3 amino acids: CASSFGQAVEQYF. The CDR3 nucleotides read TGTGCCAGCAGCTTTGGGCAGGCCGTCGAGCAGTACTTC. The chain couples TRBV7-6 to TRBJ2-7; D unclear. The V end was cut by 3 bases, the J end by 6 bases, with 12 bases between. The V gene's germline CDR1 is SGHVS and CDR2 FNYEAQ. The CDR3 loop spans 13 amino acids.

This sequence joins TRBV27 and TRBJ2-3; possible D gene TRBD2, 7 bases. This CDR3 is 15 amino acids long. Germline-derived CDR1 and CDR2 are MNHEY and SMNVEV (reference sequence). V lost 2 bases, J lost 7 bases, and 16 bases lay in between. The CDR3 region has the DNA TGTGCCAGCAGTTTAAAGAGAACGGGGGGCAATACGCAGTATTTT. This encodes CASSLKRTGGNTQYF.

The chain couples TRBV5-1 to TRBJ2-6, with TRBD1 identical over 7 bases. CDR1 is SGHRS and CDR2 is YFSETQ in the germline V gene. The CDR3 spans 18 residues. Trimming cost V 0 bases and J 0 bases; bases outside gene matches: 6. The CDR3 sequence: CASSLGQGMSSGANVLTF. The DNA of the CDR3 is TGCGCCAGCAGCTTGGGACAGGGAATGTCCTCTGGGGCCAACGTCCTGACTTTC.

The count of this clone is one. The gene calls are TRBV25-1 and TRBJ2-7, with TRBD1 matching over 8 bases. CDR1 and CDR2 from the germline V gene are MGHDK and SYGVNS. The CDR3 loop spans 15 amino acids. V lost 1 base to trimming and J lost 0 bases; unmatched junction nucleotides: 2. This CDR3 is CASSEWTGSSYEQYF. The CDR3 DNA reads as TGTGCCAGCAGTGAATGGACAGGGAGCTCCTACGAGCAGTACTTC.

The CDR3 coding sequence is TGCGCCAGCAGCGTCCACCCTTTTCCAGGGGAAGGGCACTCCTACGAGCAGTACTTC. Protein: CASSVHPFPGEGHSYEQYF. This rearrangement joins TRBV5-1 to TRBJ2-7, with a tentative D call TRBD1 (6 bases). CDR3 size: 19 residues. The germline CDR1 and CDR2 sequences are SGHRS and YFSETQ. Between the trimmed V and J ends, which lost 4 bases and 0 bases, there was a span of 26 bases.

The V call is TRBV18, the J call TRBJ1-1; D unclear. Germline V gene lookup returns CDR1 KGHSH and CDR2 LQKENI. The CDR3 totals 15 residues. Deletions cut 4 bases from V and 5 bases from J, with 17 bases between. The CDR3 reads CASSLGKGEWTEAFF. The CDR3 DNA sequence: TGTGCCAGCTCACTGGGGAAGGGAGAGTGGACTGAAGCTTTCTTT.

The CDR3 here is CASSPRTAEETQYF. CDR3 in DNA: TGTGCCAGCAGCCCCCGGACAGCGGAAGAGACCCAGTACTTC. J is TRBJ2-5 and V is TRBV9, with a tentative D call TRBD1 (6 bases). V lost 4 bases and J lost 3, with 13 bases in between. This CDR3 has 14 amino acids. Germline lookup yields CDR1 SGDLS and CDR2 YYNGEE.

The V gene is TRBV19, the J gene TRBJ2-7, with D possibly being TRBD1 (6 bases). The CDR3 loop spans 16 amino acids. In germline, CDR1 is LNHDA, CDR2 SQIVND (reference sequence). V was shortened by 3 bases and J by 6 bases, with 21 bases between the two germline ends. For the CDR3, the DNA is TGTGCCAGTAGTATTGCCGGGGCAGGGGCAGTTAGCGAGCAGTACTTC. Translating gives CASSIAGAGAVSEQYF.

The CDR3 DNA reads as TGTGCCAGCAGCTTCCCCCCGGCGACAGCAACTAATGAAAAACTGTTTTTT. Protein product: CASSFPPATATNEKLFF. The chain carries TRBV7-9 and TRBJ1-4, with D perhaps matching TRBD1 (5 bases). The CDR3 runs 17 residues. Trimming took 3 bases from V and 0 from J, leaving 14 bases between them. The V gene's germline CDR1 is SEHNR and CDR2 FQNEAQ (reference sequence).

J is TRBJ1-5 and V is TRBV6-6; TRBD1 is a possible D gene (5 bases). In germline, CDR1 is MNHNY, CDR2 SVGAGI (reference sequence). Trimming stripped 2 bases from V and 4 bases from J, with 9 bases between. This CDR3 spans 14 amino acids. The CDR3 loop is CASSYGADNQPQHF. CDR3 nucleotides: TGTGCCAGCAGTTACGGGGCAGATAATCAGCCCCAGCATTTT.

The chain employs TRBV5-6 and TRBJ2-2, with 9 bases identical to TRBD1. Germline V CDR1 and CDR2: SGHDT, YYEEEE. This CDR3 has 15 amino acids. V shed 7 bases, J shed 1 base, and the junction held 5 bases outside the gene matches. This chain's CDR3 is CASGPTGGNTGELFF. The DNA of the CDR3 is TGTGCCAGCGGACCGACAGGGGGGAACACCGGGGAGCTGTTTTTT.

The chain employs TRBV6-6 and TRBJ1-5; the match to TRBD1 covers 9 bases. CDR3 length equals 13 residues. Germline CDR1 reads MNHNY; CDR2 reads SVGAGI (reference sequence). The V segment lost 6 bases and the J segment 7 bases; nucleotides outside the gene matches: 4. In DNA, the CDR3 is TGTGCCAGCAGCTTCACAGGGGGCCAGCCCCAGCATTTT. Residues: CASSFTGGQPQHF.

J is TRBJ2-5 and V is TRBV19, with D unclear. Between the trimmed V and J ends, which lost 6 bases and 2 bases, there was a span of 7 bases. From germline, CDR1 is LNHDA and CDR2 SQIVND (reference sequence). This CDR3 is 12 amino acids long. CDR3 sequence reads: CASSDWQETQYF. The CDR3 DNA reads as TGTGCCAGTAGCGACTGGCAAGAGACCCAGTACTTC.

This chain connects TRBV18 to TRBJ1-2; D uncertain. This CDR3 has 15 residues. Germline V gene lookup returns CDR1 KGHSH and CDR2 LQKENI. V shed 3 bases and J shed 6 bases, with 17 bases lying between them. The CDR3 sequence: CASSPEDKLTNGYTF. CDR3 sequence (DNA): TGTGCCAGCTCACCGGAGGATAAACTAACTAATGGCTACACCTTC. Filled out from reference TRBV18 and TRBJ1-2, the complete variable domain reads NAGVMQNPRHLVRRRGQEARLRCSPMKGHSHVYWYRQLPEEGLKFMVYLQKENIIDESGMPKERFSAEFPKEGPSILRIQQVVRGDSAAYFCASSPEDKLTNGYTFGSGTRLTVV.

The chain recombines TRBV6-1 with TRBJ2-5; 8 bases map to TRBD2. The CDR3 spans 15 residues. J lost 4 bases, V lost 5 bases, and 9 bases had no gene match. Germline assignment: CDR1 MNHNS and CDR2 SASEGT. In DNA, the CDR3 is TGTGCCAGCAGTAGGGAGGCGGGGGGAGGAGAGACCCAGTACTTC. This gives the protein CASSREAGGGETQYF.

The chain uses TRBV15 and TRBJ1-5; no reliable D call. Deletions cut 2 bases from V and 1 base from J, with 18 bases between. This CDR3 spans 18 amino acids. Germline CDR1 reads LNHNV; CDR2 reads YYDKDF (reference sequence). In DNA form, the CDR3 reads TGTGCCACCAGCAGAAGATTGTCGGGGAGTTCCAGCAATCAGCCCCAGCATTTT. It encodes CATSRRLSGSSSNQPQHF.

The rearrangement joins TRBV2 to TRBJ2-1; 7 bases fit TRBD2. V lost 6 bases to trimming and J lost 4 bases; unmatched junction nucleotides: 9. The length of the CDR3 is 15 residues. In germline, CDR1 is SNHLY, CDR2 FYNNEI. CDR3 amino acids: CASRLGSGKYNEQFF. The CDR3 nucleotides read TGTGCCAGCAGACTAGGGAGCGGGAAATACAATGAGCAGTTCTTC.

The chain employs TRBV28 and TRBJ1-4, with 7 positions matching TRBD1. The CDR3 runs 15 residues. The germline V gene has CDR1 MDHEN and CDR2 SYDVKM. The ends lost 5 bases at V and 4 bases at J; junction bases unmatched: 7. The CDR3 nucleotides read TGTGCCAGCAGTGCGACAGGGACATATAATGAAAAACTGTTTTTT. This encodes CASSATGTYNEKLFF.

The chain uses TRBV7-9 and TRBJ2-1; TRBD2 aligns across 12 bases. The germline V gene has CDR1 SEHNR and CDR2 FQNEAQ (reference sequence). CDR3 length: 19 residues. V lost 1 base to trimming and J lost 6 bases; unmatched junction nucleotides: 13. CDR3 protein: CASSLVAVLLAGGGNEQFF. The CDR3 nucleotides read TGTGCCAGCAGCTTAGTAGCGGTCCTCCTAGCGGGAGGGGGCAATGAGCAGTTCTTC.

This chain joins TRBV5-6 and TRBJ2-1; 8 nucleotides agree with TRBD1. This CDR3 region has 14 residues. Unmatched junction bases numbered 7, after V lost 5 bases and J lost 6 bases. Germline CDR1 is SGHDT and CDR2 is YYEEEE. CDR3 nucleotides: TGTGCCAGCAGTCCCGACAGGGGTATCAATGAGCAGTTCTTC. Its protein product is CASSPDRGINEQFF.

There are a few counts of this clone. V and J are TRBV6-4 and TRBJ2-3, with 8 nucleotides matching TRBD2. With 2 bases clipped from V and 6 bases from J, the junction kept 7 bases outside the gene matches. CDR3 size: 15 residues. The V gene's germline CDR1 is MRHNA and CDR2 SNTAGT. CDR3 nucleotide sequence: TGTGCCAGCAGTGACGCCGCGGGGGGCAGGGATACGCAGTATTTT. Amino acid sequence: CASSDAAGGRDTQYF.

This chain links TRBV6-5 with TRBJ2-5, with D uncertain. CDR1 is MNHEY and CDR2 is SVGAGI in the germline V gene. This CDR3 has 13 amino acids. V was cut by 4 bases and J by 1 base, with 7 bases left in between. CDR3 in DNA: TGTGCCAGCAGTTCCCTACCCCAAGAGACCCAGTACTTC. Its protein is CASSSLPQETQYF.

The chain recombines TRBV4-2 with TRBJ2-1; 12 bases agree with TRBD2. CDR3 length equals 15 residues. Germline V gene data show CDR1 as LGHNA and CDR2 as YNFKEQ. V dropped 4 bases and J dropped 4; count of bases not matched to a gene: 2. The CDR3 DNA follows: TGTGCCAGCAGCCCCCTAGCGGGGGGGTACAATGAGCAGTTCTTC. Its protein product is CASSPLAGGYNEQFF.

V is TRBV6-4 and J is TRBJ1-2, with D possibly TRBD1 on 6 matching bases. Germline V CDR1 and CDR2: MRHNA, SNTAGT. The CDR3 contains 14 residues. Deletions cut 3 bases from V and 3 bases from J, with 11 bases between. The CDR3 DNA reads TGTGCCAGCAGTGATGGGGGCAGGGACTATGGCTACACCTTC. Encoded protein: CASSDGGRDYGYTF.

The V gene is TRBV27, the J gene TRBJ2-7; D gene unclear. The DNA matches TRBJ2-5 better at its end, which makes the J call doubtful. CDR1 and CDR2 (germline): MNHEY, SMNVEV (reference sequence). The CDR3 is made up of 13 amino acids. The DNA for the CDR3 is TGTGCCAGCAGTTCTATTACGGGAGAGACCCAGTACTTC. Translated: CASSSITGETQYF.

This clone has a single count. The CDR3 DNA sequence: TGTGCCAGCAGTGAGGAGGGCTCTGGAAACACCATATATTTT. Protein sequence: CASSEEGSGNTIYF. The rearrangement joins TRBV2 to TRBJ1-3; no clear D gene. Germline-derived CDR1 and CDR2 are SNHLY and FYNNEI. The CDR3 spans 14 residues. V dropped 3 bases and J dropped 0 bases, with 6 bases sitting between them. The entire variable domain, with the rest obtained from reference TRBV2 and TRBJ1-3, is as follows: EPEVTQTPSHQVTQMGQEVILRCVPISNHLYFYWYRQILGQKVEFLVSFYNNEISEKSEIFDDQFSVERPDGSNFTLKIRSTKLEDSAMYFCASSEEGSGNTIYFGEGSWLTVV.

The chain employs TRBV4-3 and TRBJ2-7; 7 bases map to TRBD2. From germline, CDR1 is LGHNA and CDR2 YSLEER. After removal of 1 base from V and 4 bases from J, the junction contained 4 bases not matched to a gene. There are 14 residues in the CDR3. The CDR3 is CASSQGEGRYEQYF. CDR3 in DNA: TGCGCCAGCAGCCAAGGGGAGGGCCGGTACGAGCAGTACTTC.

The V and J genes are TRBV29-1 and TRBJ1-4; D is perhaps TRBD1 (6 bases). This CDR3 is 14 amino acids long. Trimming stripped 6 bases from V and 10 bases from J, with 21 bases between. Germline CDR1 is SQVTM and CDR2 is ANQGSEA. CDR3 nucleotide sequence: TGCAGCGTGGACTTGACAGGCCTAGACGGAAAACTGTTTTTT. Protein: CSVDLTGLDGKLFF.

This clone was detected only a few times. V gene TRBV11-3 combines with J gene TRBJ2-7, with 9 bases fitting TRBD1. CDR1 and CDR2 (germline): SGHNT, YENEEA. The CDR3 runs to 14 residues. The V and J ends lost 4 bases and 4 bases, in that order; junction bases with no gene match: 5. CDR3 nucleotide sequence: TGTGCCAGCAGCTCCCGGGACAGGGCTTACGAGCAGTACTTC. This encodes CASSSRDRAYEQYF.